This TCR beta chain appears in the sequencing data of a study of shared clonotypes between healthy human individuals. Study-level information: The composition of the donors was a couple of women and a few men aged 18 to 49.

For each subset, genomic DNA was distributed in equal portions over several immunoSEQ plates. Original handling: There were no quality scores in the junction-only immunoSEQ sequences, so filtering differed. Sequencing used immunoSEQ multiplex PCR; TCRdb keeps in-frame clones, though not all of them. Clone size and the V and J calls come from that table; the DNA yielded D and trimming. The table records about 530,000 clones, approximately 79% of them present only once. This clone has just a few counts. The TCR sequence derives from a middle-aged woman in good health. Some clones in this sample may be carry-over from other donors' samples. Sequencing was done on a sample of PBMCs.

The CDR3 is CASSRDLGGELFF. The CDR3 region has the DNA TGTGCCAGCAGTCGGGACCTCGGCGGGGAGCTGTTTTTT. The chain links TRBV28 to TRBJ2-2; D tentatively reads TRBD1 or TRBD2 (5 bases each). Germline CDR1 and CDR2: MDHEN and SYDVKM. Trimming cost V 5 bases and J 7 bases, with 11 bases left between them. The CDR3 loop spans 13 amino acids.